This T cell receptor beta chain was recovered during a study of T cells in Graves' hyperthyroidism and ophthalmopathy. V was pared by 5 bases and J by 5 bases, with 7 bases of the junction left unmatched. The germline CDR1 and CDR2 sequences are SGHAT and FQDESV (reference sequence). The CDR3 loop spans 15 amino acids. There were TCR beta CDR3 regions amplified from RNA transcripts. TCR CDR3 underwent first-round RT-PCR with the HTBI primer set. MiXCR was run by TCRdb on the multiplex PCR reads, yielding one entry per CDR3 protein. The top ten clones hold approximately 48% of a sample with approximately 570,000 distinct CDR3 sequences, nearly 20% of them seen once. This clonotype was seen ten or more times. What it recognizes is unknown. Criteria for exclusion of patients were uncontrolled infection, other autoimmune disease, pregnancy or lactation. Findings and limits, study-wide: Most thyroid-expanded clonotypes above 0.001 were also found in blood.

Specimen: blood. The V call is TRBV11-1, the J call TRBJ2-1; 9 nucleotides agree with TRBD1. The clonotype originates from a man in his forties or fifties with Graves' ophthalmopathy. Here the CDR3 DNA reads TGTGCCAGCAGCCCTCGGGACAGGGCAAACAATGAGCAGTTCTTC. Amino acid sequence: CASSPRDRANNEQFF.